These T cell receptor beta chains were read from a single sample in a study of T cell responses to AZD1222 COVID-19 vaccine. Clones were sequenced by immunoSEQ multiplex PCR, and TCRdb holds only the in-frame ones, with some missing. Among some 150,000 clones listed, about nine tenths were seen once. Sequenced material: peripheral blood, taken on day 0 of AZD1222 vaccination. The receptors were sampled from an adult in good health. The CDR3 runs from the conserved cysteine through the conserved F or W. A D gene is named only where the DNA matches it firmly. For some rows the clone size is stated as once, few or many, or as a class when expanded; others skip it.

-,-,TRBJ2-2,TRBV30,CAWMEGNTGELFF,TGTGCCTGGATGGAGGGTAACACCGGGGAGCTGTTTTTT
-,-,TRBJ2-3,TRBV19,CASSWPASGTTDTQYF,TGTGCCAGTAGTTGGCCCGCTAGTGGCACCACAGATACGCAGTATTTT
-,-,TRBJ2-7,TRBV20-1,CSASGRSYEQYF,TGCAGTGCGAGTGGAAGATCCTACGAGCAGTACTTC
-,-,TRBJ1-1,TRBV2,CASSEGWGAEAFF,TGTGCCAGCAGTGAAGGATGGGGGGCTGAAGCTTTCTTT
-,-,TRBJ2-2,TRBV5-5,CASSRKGEAGELFF,TGTGCCAGCAGCCGAAAAGGGGAGGCCGGGGAGCTGTTTTTT
-,once,TRBJ1-2,TRBV29-1,CSVEWGGYTF,TGCAGCGTTGAGTGGGGGGGCTACACCTTC
TRBD2,-,TRBJ2-7,TRBV11-2,CASSLRGLAGDEQYF,TGTGCCAGCAGCCTTAGGGGGCTAGCGGGAGACGAGCAGTACTTC
TRBD1,-,TRBJ1-5,TRBV27,CASKIDRGSNQPQHF,TGTGCCAGCAAAATAGACAGGGGGTCCAATCAGCCCCAGCATTTT
-,-,TRBJ1-6,TRBV11-3,CASSWGDNSPLHF,TGTGCCAGCAGCTGGGGGGATAATTCACCCCTCCACTTT
-,-,TRBJ1-6,TRBV3-1/TRBV3-2,CASNNYRELENSPLHF,TGTGCCAGCAATAACTATCGGGAACTTGAAAATTCACCCCTCCACTTT
-,-,TRBJ1-5,TRBV2,CASAKEGGLPQHF,TGTGCCAGCGCTAAAGAGGGCGGCCTTCCCCAGCATTTT
-,-,TRBJ1-2,TRBV3-1/TRBV3-2,CASSPIGGDGYTF,TGTGCCAGCAGCCCCATCGGGGGGGATGGCTACACCTTC
-,-,TRBJ2-7,TRBV21-1,CANGTDYEQYF,TGTGCCAATGGGACAGATTACGAGCAGTACTTC
-,-,TRBJ1-2,TRBV7-9,CASSEALVGRGYTF,TGTGCCAGCAGCGAAGCGCTGGTGGGACGGGGCTACACCTTC
-,-,TRBJ2-3,TRBV4-1,CASSQGGFAQSPLPVYF,TGCGCCAGCAGCCAAGGAGGATTTGCTCAGTCCCCACTACCGGTGTATTTT
TRBD2,-,TRBJ2-1,TRBV6-2/TRBV6-3,CASSYSRGSVGNEQFF,TGTGCCAGCAGTTACTCGCGCGGGAGCGTAGGAAATGAGCAGTTCTTC
-,-,TRBJ2-1,TRBV6-5,CASSFVAGGSYNEQFF,TGTGCCAGCAGTTTCGTCGCCGGGGGCTCCTACAATGAGCAGTTCTTC
TRBD2,-,TRBJ2-3,TRBV30,CAWTGGASGNTDTQYF,TGTGCCTGGACGGGTGGGGCTAGCGGGAACACAGATACGCAGTATTTT
TRBD1,-,TRBJ1-2,TRBV27,CASSTGEQWGYTF,TGTGCCAGCAGTACAGGGGAGCAATGGGGCTACACCTTC
-,once,TRBJ2-1,TRBV4-3,CASSQDWGTDSYNEQFF,TGCGCCAGCAGCCAAGATTGGGGGACTGACTCCTACAATGAGCAGTTCTTC
-,-,TRBJ2-5,TRBV27,CASSSNAGIQETQYF,TGTGCCAGCAGTTCAAACGCAGGGATTCAAGAGACCCAGTACTTC
TRBD2,-,TRBJ2-7,TRBV9,CASSPTSAPSEQYF,TGTGCCAGCAGCCCAACTAGCGCCCCCAGCGAGCAGTACTTC